This passage covers 5 T cell receptor beta chains from one sample sequenced in a study of T cell changes during pregnancy in multiple sclerosis. Profiling relied on immunoSEQ multiplex PCR, and the TCRdb table lists in-frame clones only, not all of them. Here the sample spans under 95,000 clones, just over 90% being singletons. Sequencing used CD4+ T cells from peripheral blood mononuclear cells, obtained before pregnancy. All receptors derive from a female donor with multiple sclerosis, enrolled in a pregnancy study.

V is TRBV19 and J is TRBJ2-6; maybe TRBD1 (6 bases). The germline CDR1 and CDR2 sequences are LNHDA and SQIVND (reference sequence). V shed 7 bases and J shed 2 bases, with 15 bases lying between them. The CDR3 runs 16 residues. CDR3 coding DNA: TGTGCCAGTAAGGACCAACAGGGCACTGGGGCCAACGTCCTGACTTTC. It translates to CASKDQQGTGANVLTF.

The V and J genes are TRBV7-3 and TRBJ1-6; TRBD1 matches at 7 bases. Germline V gene data show CDR1 as SGHTA and CDR2 as FQGTGA. J was trimmed by 10 bases and V by 2 bases; bases with no gene match: 8. This CDR3 region has 15 residues. The CDR3 sequence: CASSLGGGAGSPLHF. As DNA, the CDR3 is TGTGCCAGCAGCTTAGGAGGGGGCGCGGGGTCACCCCTCCACTTT.

The rearrangement joins TRBV6-6 to TRBJ2-7; 7 bases are a match to TRBD2. Trimming removed 4 bases from V and 4 bases from J; junction bases left unmatched: 7. This CDR3 spans 14 amino acids. Germline V CDR1 and CDR2: MNHNY, SVGAGI (reference sequence). CDR3 coding DNA: TGTGCCAGCAGTTCTATGGCGGGAGTGTACGAGCAGTACTTC. Amino acid sequence: CASSSMAGVYEQYF.

V gene TRBV2 combines with J gene TRBJ1-2; 7 bases are shared with TRBD1. In germline, CDR1 is SNHLY, CDR2 FYNNEI. The CDR3 is 12 residues long. The V and J ends lost 5 bases and 8 bases, in that order; junction bases with no gene match: 5. CDR3 bases: TGTGCCAGCAGTTTAACAGGGGTGGGCTACACCTTC. Its translation is CASSLTGVGYTF. Combining the CDR3 with reference TRBV2 and TRBJ1-2 gives the whole variable domain EPEVTQTPSHQVTQMGQEVILRCVPISNHLYFYWYRQILGQKVEFLVSFYNNEISEKSEIFDDQFSVERPDGSNFTLKIRSTKLEDSAMYFCASSLTGVGYTFGSGTRLTVV.

The rearrangement joins TRBV9 to TRBJ2-7, with 8 bases lining up with TRBD1. The germline CDR1 and CDR2 sequences are SGDLS and YYNGEE. The CDR3 spans 14 residues. V gave up 4 bases and J gave up 2 bases; unmatched junction bases: 5. CDR3 bases: TGTGCCAGCAGCTCCGGACAGGGACCCTACGAGCAGTACTTC. Translation gives CASSSGQGPYEQYF.